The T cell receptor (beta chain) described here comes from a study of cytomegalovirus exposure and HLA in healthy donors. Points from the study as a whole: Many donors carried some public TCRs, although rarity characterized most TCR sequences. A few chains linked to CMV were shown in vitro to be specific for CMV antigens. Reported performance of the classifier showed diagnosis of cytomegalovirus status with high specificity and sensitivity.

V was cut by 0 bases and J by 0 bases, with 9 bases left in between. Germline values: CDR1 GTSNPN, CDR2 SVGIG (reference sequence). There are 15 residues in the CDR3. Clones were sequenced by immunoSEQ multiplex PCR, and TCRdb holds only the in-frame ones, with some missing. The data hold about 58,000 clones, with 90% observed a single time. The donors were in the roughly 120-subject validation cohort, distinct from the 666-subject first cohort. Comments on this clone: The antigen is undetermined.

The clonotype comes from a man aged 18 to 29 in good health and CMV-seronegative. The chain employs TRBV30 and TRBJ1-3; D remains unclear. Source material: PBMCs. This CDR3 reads CAWSVPGLSGNTIYF. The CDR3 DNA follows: TGTGCCTGGAGTGTTCCAGGCCTCTCTGGAAACACCATATATTTT.